The source of this TCR beta chain is a study of T cell changes during pregnancy in multiple sclerosis. Profiling relied on immunoSEQ multiplex PCR, and the TCRdb table lists in-frame clones only, not all of them. The data contain 35,000 to 50,000 clones, roughly 90% of them singletons. This clone was counted only a few times. J lost 5 bases, V lost 0 bases, and 5 bases had no gene match. The CDR3 runs to 16 residues. CDR1 KGHSH and CDR2 LQKENI come from the germline V gene. The J gene is TRBJ2-1, the V gene TRBV18; 9 positions match TRBD1. The clonotype originates from a female donor with multiple sclerosis, enrolled in a pregnancy study. Sequencing was performed on CD4+ T cells from peripheral blood mononuclear cells, taken in the first trimester of pregnancy. The CDR3 reads CASSPPGTGRDNEQFF. Written as DNA, the CDR3 is TGTGCCAGCTCACCACCCGGGACAGGGCGCGACAATGAGCAGTTCTTC.